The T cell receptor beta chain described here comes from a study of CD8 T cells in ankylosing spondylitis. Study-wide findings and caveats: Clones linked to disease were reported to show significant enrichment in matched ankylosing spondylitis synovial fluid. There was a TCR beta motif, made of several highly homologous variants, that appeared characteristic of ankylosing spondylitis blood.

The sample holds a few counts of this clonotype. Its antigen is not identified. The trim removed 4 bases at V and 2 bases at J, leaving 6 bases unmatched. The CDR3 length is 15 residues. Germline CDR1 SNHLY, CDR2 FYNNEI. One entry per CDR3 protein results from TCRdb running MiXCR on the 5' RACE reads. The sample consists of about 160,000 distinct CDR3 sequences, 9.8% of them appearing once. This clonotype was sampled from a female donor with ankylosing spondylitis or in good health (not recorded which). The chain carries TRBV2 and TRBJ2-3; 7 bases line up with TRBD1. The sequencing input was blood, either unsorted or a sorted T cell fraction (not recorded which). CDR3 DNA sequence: TGTGCCAGCAGTGCGGGACAGCAAAACACAGATACGCAGTATTTT. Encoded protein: CASSAGQQNTDTQYF.